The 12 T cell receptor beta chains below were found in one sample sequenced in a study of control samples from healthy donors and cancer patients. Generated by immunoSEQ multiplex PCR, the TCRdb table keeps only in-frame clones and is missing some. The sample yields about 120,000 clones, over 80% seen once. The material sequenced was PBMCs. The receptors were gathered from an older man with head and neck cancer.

CDR3 DNA sequence: TGTGCCAGTAGTAAGGACAGGGTCACTGAAGCTTTCTTT. Protein: CASSKDRVTEAFF. The chain recombines TRBV19 with TRBJ1-1; 8 bases are shared with TRBD1. The germline V gene has CDR1 LNHDA and CDR2 SQIVND (reference sequence). The CDR3 loop spans 13 amino acids. The junction had 2 bases not matched to a gene; V was cut back by 4 bases and J by 4 bases.

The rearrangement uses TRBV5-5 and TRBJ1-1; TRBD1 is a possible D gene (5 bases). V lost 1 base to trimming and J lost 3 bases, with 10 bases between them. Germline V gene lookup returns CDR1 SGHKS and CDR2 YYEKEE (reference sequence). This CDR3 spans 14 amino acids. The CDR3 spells CASSLSGTYTEAFF. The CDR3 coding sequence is TGTGCCAGCAGCTTGAGTGGGACCTACACTGAAGCTTTCTTT.

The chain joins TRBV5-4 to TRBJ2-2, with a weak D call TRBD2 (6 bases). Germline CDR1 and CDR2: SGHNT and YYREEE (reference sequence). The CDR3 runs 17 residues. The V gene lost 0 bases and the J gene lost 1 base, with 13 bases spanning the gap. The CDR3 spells CASSLGPGSGNTGELFF. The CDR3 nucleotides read TGTGCCAGCAGCTTGGGCCCCGGGAGCGGGAACACCGGGGAGCTGTTTTTT.

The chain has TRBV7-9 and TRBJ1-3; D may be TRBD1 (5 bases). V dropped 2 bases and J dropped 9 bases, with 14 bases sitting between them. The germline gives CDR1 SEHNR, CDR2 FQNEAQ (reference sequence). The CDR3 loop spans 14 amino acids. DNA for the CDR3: TGTGCCAGCAGCTTAAGCAGGGAACGGGGCACCATATATTTT. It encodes CASSLSRERGTIYF.

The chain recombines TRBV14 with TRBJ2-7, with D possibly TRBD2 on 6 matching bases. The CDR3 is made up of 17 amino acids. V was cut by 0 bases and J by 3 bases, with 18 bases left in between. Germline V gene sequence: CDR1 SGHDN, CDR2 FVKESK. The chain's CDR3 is CASSQDHPGLTRYEQYF. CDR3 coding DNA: TGTGCCAGCAGCCAAGACCATCCGGGACTTACCCGCTACGAGCAGTACTTC. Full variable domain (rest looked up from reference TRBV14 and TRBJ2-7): EAGVTQFPSHSVIEKGQTVTLRCDPISGHDNLYWYRRVMGKEIKFLLHFVKESKQDESGMPNNRFLAERTGGTYSTLKVQPAELEDSGVYFCASSQDHPGLTRYEQYFGPGTRLTVT.

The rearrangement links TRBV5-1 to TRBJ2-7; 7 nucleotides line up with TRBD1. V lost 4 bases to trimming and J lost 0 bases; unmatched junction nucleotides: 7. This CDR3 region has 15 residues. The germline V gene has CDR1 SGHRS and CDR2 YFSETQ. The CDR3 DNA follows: TGCGCCAGCAGCCCCCGGACAGGAGACTCCTACGAGCAGTACTTC. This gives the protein CASSPRTGDSYEQYF. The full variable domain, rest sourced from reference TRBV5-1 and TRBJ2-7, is KAGVTQTPRYLIKTRGQQVTLSCSPISGHRSVSWYQQTPGQGLQFLFEYFSETQRNKGNFPGRFSGRQFSNSRSEMNVSTLELGDSALYLCASSPRTGDSYEQYFGPGTRLTVT.

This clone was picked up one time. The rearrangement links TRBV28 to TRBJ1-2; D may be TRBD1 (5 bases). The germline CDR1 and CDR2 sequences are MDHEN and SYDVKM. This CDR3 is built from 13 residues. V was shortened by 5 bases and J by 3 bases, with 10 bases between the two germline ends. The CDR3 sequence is CASSQTGDYGYTF. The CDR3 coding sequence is TGTGCCAGCAGTCAAACAGGTGACTATGGCTACACCTTC.

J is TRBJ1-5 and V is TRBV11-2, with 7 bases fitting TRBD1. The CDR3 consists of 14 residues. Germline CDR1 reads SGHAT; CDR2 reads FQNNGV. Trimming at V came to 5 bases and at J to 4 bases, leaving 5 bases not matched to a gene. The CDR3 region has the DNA TGTGCCAGCAGCCAAGACAGGGCGAATCAGCCCCAGCATTTT. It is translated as CASSQDRANQPQHF.

This CDR3 reads CASTHGVSFGNEQFF. The CDR3 DNA is TGTGCCAGCACCCACGGTGTGTCGTTTGGTAATGAGCAGTTCTTC. The chain employs TRBV5-6 and TRBJ2-1, with no clear D. The germline CDR1 and CDR2 sequences are SGHDT and YYEEEE. Trimming took 6 bases from V and 7 from J, leaving 20 bases between them. This CDR3 has 15 residues.

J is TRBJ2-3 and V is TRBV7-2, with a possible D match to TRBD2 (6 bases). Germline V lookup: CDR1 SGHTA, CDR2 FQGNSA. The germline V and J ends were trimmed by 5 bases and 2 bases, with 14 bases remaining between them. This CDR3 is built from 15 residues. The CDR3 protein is CASSPYRGNTDTQYF. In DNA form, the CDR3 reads TGTGCCAGCAGCCCCTACCGGGGGAACACAGATACGCAGTATTTT.

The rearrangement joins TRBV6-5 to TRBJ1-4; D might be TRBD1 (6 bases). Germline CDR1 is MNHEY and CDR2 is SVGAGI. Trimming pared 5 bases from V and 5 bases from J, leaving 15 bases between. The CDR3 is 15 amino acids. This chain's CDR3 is CASSQHRVPNEKLFF. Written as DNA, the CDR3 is TGTGCCAGCAGTCAACACAGGGTCCCAAATGAAAAACTGTTTTTT.

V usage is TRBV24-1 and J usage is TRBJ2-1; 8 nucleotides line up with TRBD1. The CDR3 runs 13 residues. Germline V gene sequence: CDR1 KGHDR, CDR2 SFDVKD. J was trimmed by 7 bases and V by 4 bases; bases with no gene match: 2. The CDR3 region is CATSEGQGNEQFF. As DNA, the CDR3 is TGTGCCACCAGTGAAGGACAGGGTAATGAGCAGTTCTTC.